The 22 T cell receptor beta chains below come from one sample, sequenced in a study of human T cells and chemical hapten exposure. Time point described: patch test 3, about 24 weeks after DPC sensitization. Treatment meaning: therapeutic diphenylcyclopropenone sensitization with weekly scalp DPC. TCRdb itself ran the RACE reads through MiXCR, one entry per CDR3 protein. The profile covers tens of thousands of distinct CDR3 sequences, with 11% appearing a single time and about 1.5% taken by the ten largest. Here the sequenced sample was whole blood, taken in connection with sensitization to the hapten diphenylcyclopropenone (DPC). The receptor source for this set is a woman aged 45 to 65 with alopecia areata. Some clones in this sample may be carry-over from other donors' samples.

The genes are TRBV3-1 and TRBJ1-1; D not certain. The germline V gene has CDR1 LGHDT and CDR2 YNNKEL (reference sequence). Trimming shortened V by 1 base and J by 4 bases, and 7 bases separated the two germline ends. The CDR3 is 13 residues long. For the CDR3, the DNA is TGTGCCAGCAGCCAAGTAGCCACCACTGAAGCTTTCTTT. It encodes CASSQVATTEAFF. Variable domain in full (rest from reference TRBV3-1 and TRBJ1-1): DTAVSQTPKYLVTQMGNDKSIKCEQNLGHDTMYWYKQDSKKFLKIMFSYNNKELIINETVPNRFSPKSPDKAHLNLHINSLELGDSAVYFCASSQVATTEAFFGQGTRLTVV.

This clonotype was observed many times. V gene TRBV18 combines with J gene TRBJ1-5, with TRBD1 as a possible D gene (5 bases). Trimming took 2 bases from V and 4 from J, leaving 9 bases between them. This CDR3 is built from 14 residues. Germline V gives CDR1 KGHSH, CDR2 LQKENI. The CDR3 region is CASSPTGGNQPQHF. In DNA, the CDR3 is TGTGCCAGCTCACCAACCGGGGGGAATCAGCCCCAGCATTTT.

This clonotype was counted ten times or more. The chain combines TRBV18 with TRBJ2-2, with D uncertain. Germline V gene data show CDR1 as KGHSH and CDR2 as LQKENI. CDR3 length: 14 residues. V lost 1 base to trimming and J lost 1 base, with 4 bases between them. The CDR3 region is CASSPQGNTGELFF. CDR3 in DNA: TGTGCCAGCTCACCACAGGGGAACACCGGGGAGCTGTTTTTT.

The rearrangement joins TRBV20-1 to TRBJ2-1; 8 bases line up with TRBD1. Germline V gene data show CDR1 as DFQATT and CDR2 as SNEGSKA (reference sequence). The CDR3 contains 12 residues. Trimming at V came to 3 bases and at J to 6 bases, leaving 1 base not matched to a gene. The CDR3 DNA follows: TGCAGTGCTAGGGGACAGGTCAATGAGCAGTTCTTC. It translates to CSARGQVNEQFF.

The chain joins TRBV3-1 to TRBJ1-4; 10 bases are a match to TRBD1. There are 14 residues in the CDR3. With V trimmed by 1 base and J by 10 bases, 3 bases remained unmatched. In germline, CDR1 is LGHDT, CDR2 YNNKEL (reference sequence). CDR3 in DNA: TGTGCCAGCAGCCAAGCCGGACAGGGGGTAAAACTGTTTTTT. Amino acid sequence: CASSQAGQGVKLFF.

V usage is TRBV28 and J usage is TRBJ2-7, with 7 positions matching TRBD1. V shed 5 bases and J 5 bases; nucleotides not matched to a gene: 12. Germline V gives CDR1 MDHEN, CDR2 SYDVKM. The CDR3 is 15 residues long. CDR3 nucleotide sequence: TGTGCCAGCAGTCGACTTTCAGGGGGATCCAACGAGCAGTACTTC. As protein: CASSRLSGGSNEQYF.

The J gene is TRBJ1-1, the V gene TRBV2; D gene uncertain. V was shortened by 7 bases and J by 0 bases, with 9 bases between the two germline ends. The CDR3 is 13 amino acids. The germline CDR1 and CDR2 sequences are SNHLY and FYNNEI. For the CDR3, the DNA is TGTGCCAGCACATGGGCCATGAACACTGAAGCTTTCTTT. Translating it yields CASTWAMNTEAFF.

This clonotype was recorded a few times. The chain couples TRBV12-3 or TRBV12-4 to TRBJ2-7; maybe TRBD1 (6 bases). This CDR3 contains 14 residues. Between the trimmed V and J ends, which lost 5 bases and 1 base, there was a span of 12 bases. The CDR3 protein is CASSIQGRSYEQYF. CDR3 sequence (DNA): TGTGCCAGCAGTATACAGGGACGATCCTACGAGCAGTACTTC.

This clonotype was counted ten times or more. The chain couples TRBV6-5 to TRBJ1-6; no reliable D call. There are 18 residues in the CDR3. Germline values: CDR1 MNHEY, CDR2 SVGAGI. The V end was cut by 2 bases, the J end by 0 bases, with 14 bases between. The CDR3 loop is CASSYRAARSSYNSPLHF. The CDR3, as DNA: TGTGCCAGCAGTTACAGGGCAGCGAGGAGCTCCTATAATTCACCCCTCCACTTT.

This clonotype was counted ten times or more. V is TRBV14 and J is TRBJ2-7; D possibly corresponds to TRBD1 (5 bases). V lost 4 bases, J lost 3 bases, and 10 bases lay in between. This CDR3 spans 13 amino acids. CDR1 is SGHDN and CDR2 is FVKESK in the germline V gene. Written as DNA, the CDR3 is TGTGCCAGCAGCCCCGACAGATACTACGAGCAGTACTTC. Amino acids: CASSPDRYYEQYF.

This clonotype was counted ten times or more. This chain connects TRBV7-6 to TRBJ1-2; the match to TRBD1 covers 7 bases. Germline V CDR1 and CDR2: SGHVS, FNYEAQ. Germline trimming cut 4 bases from V and 4 bases from J; bases unmatched to any gene: 3. The CDR3 extends over 13 amino acids. In nucleotides, the CDR3 is TGTGCCAGCAGCTATCGACAGGGCTATGGCTACACCTTC. This translates into CASSYRQGYGYTF.

This clonotype appeared a few times. This chain links TRBV4-2 with TRBJ1-5; D not resolved. The CDR3 is 14 amino acids. Trimming left V 6 bases short and J 2 bases short, with 11 bases between. Germline values: CDR1 LGHNA, CDR2 YNFKEQ. The CDR3 bases are TGTGCCAGCAGGGATCCTGCGGGCAATCAGCCCCAGCATTTT. The encoded protein is CASRDPAGNQPQHF.

This clonotype showed up just a few times. The chain joins TRBV28 to TRBJ1-6; the D is unclear. V lost 6 bases and J lost 12, with 15 bases in between. CDR3 length: 13 residues. CDR1 and CDR2 (germline): MDHEN, SYDVKM. CDR3 sequence reads: CASRAEQLRPLHF. CDR3 bases: TGTGCCAGCAGGGCTGAACAGTTACGACCCCTCCACTTT.

This clonotype was seen only a few times. J is TRBJ2-3 and V is TRBV7-2; D uncertain. The CDR3 length is 12 residues. Germline values: CDR1 SGHTA, CDR2 FQGNSA. The V end lost 0 bases, the J end lost 5 bases, and 3 bases lay between the germline ends. Here the CDR3 reads CASSLARDTQYF. DNA of the CDR3: TGTGCCAGCAGCTTAGCAAGAGATACGCAGTATTTT.

The table lists this clonotype with a few counts. The gene calls are TRBV5-1 and TRBJ1-6; 9 nucleotides align to TRBD1. This CDR3 spans 14 amino acids. The germline V gene encodes CDR1 SGHRS and CDR2 YFSETQ. The V gene end was trimmed by 3 bases and the J gene end by 9 bases; junction bases not matched to a gene: 4. CDR3 nucleotides: TGCGCCAGCAGCTGGACAGGGGCAGGTTCACCCCTCCACTTT. This gives the protein CASSWTGAGSPLHF.

The chain joins TRBV18 to TRBJ2-3; the D call may be TRBD1 or TRBD2 (5 bases each). Germline V lookup: CDR1 KGHSH, CDR2 LQKENI. The CDR3 spans 15 residues. The V and J ends lost 3 bases and 1 base respectively, with 11 bases between them. CDR3 residues: CASSPGTLGTDTQYF. As DNA, the CDR3 is TGTGCCAGCTCACCCGGGACGTTAGGCACAGATACGCAGTATTTT.

This chain links TRBV6-6 with TRBJ1-1, with TRBD1 matching 8 bases. The V segment lost 4 bases and the J segment 1 base; nucleotides outside the gene matches: 2. CDR1 is MNHNY, CDR2 SVGAGI, per germline (reference sequence). The CDR3 length is 14 residues. CDR3 DNA: TGTGCCAGCAGTTCGCAGGGGGCGAACACTGAAGCTTTCTTT. It translates to CASSSQGANTEAFF.

This clonotype occurred a few times. V is TRBV10-3 and J is TRBJ2-7; D gene uncertain. Germline V gene sequence: CDR1 ENHRY, CDR2 SYGVKD. CDR3 length: 14 residues. V was trimmed by 0 bases and J by 1 base, leaving 7 bases between them. CDR3 DNA sequence: TGTGCCATCAGTGAGTCGCTTAATTCCTACGAGCAGTACTTC. Translation: CAISESLNSYEQYF.

This clonotype showed up just once. A much larger clone lies a single base off, so this may be a read error. The V and J genes are TRBV11-2 and TRBJ1-2; D is unclear. This CDR3 comprises 12 residues. Germline CDR1 is SGHAT and CDR2 is FQNNGV. CDR3: CASSLDRSGCTF. CDR3 sequence (DNA): TGTGCCAGCAGCTTAGACCGCTCAGGCTGCACCTTC.

This sequence joins TRBV11-2 and TRBJ2-1, with TRBD2 identical over 8 bases. The V and J ends lost 0 bases and 7 bases, in that order; junction bases with no gene match: 5. The germline CDR1 and CDR2 sequences are SGHAT and FQNNGV. The CDR3 has 15 residues. CDR3 coding DNA: TGTGCCAGCAGCTTAGAATGGGGACTAGTAAATGAGCAGTTCTTC. Its translation is CASSLEWGLVNEQFF.

There are many counts of this clonotype. The chain uses TRBV24-1 and TRBJ2-1; D is unresolved. This CDR3 has 17 residues. The V end lost 3 bases, the J end lost 6 bases, and 20 bases lay between the germline ends. Per germline, CDR1 KGHDR and CDR2 SFDVKD. Written as DNA, the CDR3 is TGTGCCACCAGTGATGCACCCCACTTGGGGTTAGGCAATGAGCAGTTCTTC. It codes for CATSDAPHLGLGNEQFF.

This clonotype was counted between two and nine times. The gene calls are TRBV6-6 and TRBJ2-6; no firm D call. V was trimmed by 7 bases and J by 0 bases, leaving 7 bases between them. Germline assignment: CDR1 MNHNY and CDR2 SVGAGI (reference sequence). The CDR3 is made up of 14 amino acids. The CDR3 loop is CASKGGSGANVLTF. The CDR3 coding sequence is TGTGCCAGCAAAGGTGGCTCTGGGGCCAACGTCCTGACTTTC.